This TCR beta chain was found in a study of cytomegalovirus exposure and HLA in healthy donors. As concerns this clone: The target antigen is unknown.

This CDR3 is built from 14 residues. V was clipped by 4 bases and J by 5 bases, with 15 bases between them. Germline-derived CDR1 and CDR2 are SGHAT and FQNNGV. The PCR had 60 Vbeta and 13 Jbeta primers. In the source study's methods: Approximately 11 million of the roughly 80 million unique TCR beta chains counted in a later analysis were shared. TCRdb keeps only in-frame clones here, not all; method: immunoSEQ multiplex PCR. That table supplies the V and J calls and clone size; D and trimming were determined from the DNA. In all, the sample yields 150,000 to 200,000 clones. Whole-study findings and limits: Associated with HLA alleles at 0.05 false discovery rate in a later analysis were around 17,000 TCR beta sequences.

The chain combines TRBV11-2 with TRBJ2-7; D unresolved. The receptor comes from a boy aged 5-17 years in good health and CMV-seronegative. The specimen was PBMCs. This chain's CDR3 is CASSSLSRSHEQYF. DNA for the CDR3: TGTGCCAGCAGCTCGTTGAGCCGTTCCCACGAGCAGTACTTC.